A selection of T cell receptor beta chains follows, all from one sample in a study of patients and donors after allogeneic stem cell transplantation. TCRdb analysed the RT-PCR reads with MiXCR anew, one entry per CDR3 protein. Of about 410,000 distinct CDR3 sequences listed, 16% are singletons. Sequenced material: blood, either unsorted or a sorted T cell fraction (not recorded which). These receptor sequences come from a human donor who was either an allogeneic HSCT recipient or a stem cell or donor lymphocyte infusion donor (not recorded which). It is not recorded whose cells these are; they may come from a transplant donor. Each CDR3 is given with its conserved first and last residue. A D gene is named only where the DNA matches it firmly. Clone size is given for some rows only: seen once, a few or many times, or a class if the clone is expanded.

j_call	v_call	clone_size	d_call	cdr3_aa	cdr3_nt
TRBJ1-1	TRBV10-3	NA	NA	CAITGLGGTEAFF	TGTGCCATCACCGGACTAGGGGGCACTGAAGCTTTCTTT
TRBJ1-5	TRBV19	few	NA	CASSIDVGYQPQHF	TGTGCCAGTAGTATAGACGTTGGATATCAGCCCCAGCATTTT
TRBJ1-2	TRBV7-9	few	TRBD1	CASSLDRGRGDGYTF	TGTGCCAGCAGCCTCGACAGGGGGAGGGGCGATGGCTACACCTTC
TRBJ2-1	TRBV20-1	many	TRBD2	CSAIPLAGGRDEQFF	TGCAGTGCTATCCCACTAGCGGGAGGTAGGGATGAGCAGTTCTTC
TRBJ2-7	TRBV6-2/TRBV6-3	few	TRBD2	CASRAAGNAYEQYF	TGTGCCAGCAGAGCAGCGGGGAACGCCTACGAGCAGTACTTC
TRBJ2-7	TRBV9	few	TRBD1	CASSATPTGRDEQYF	TGTGCCAGCAGCGCCACCCCGACAGGGAGAGATGAGCAGTACTTC
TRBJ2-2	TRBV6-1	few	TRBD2	CASSLIAGALTGELFF	TGTGCCAGCAGTCTTATAGCGGGGGCCCTCACCGGGGAGCTGTTTTTT
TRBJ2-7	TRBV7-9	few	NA	CASSLMLEQYF	TGTGCCAGCAGCTTAATGCTCGAGCAGTACTTC
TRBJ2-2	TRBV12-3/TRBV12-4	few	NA	CASSLSGAPTGELFF	TGTGCCAGCAGTTTATCGGGGGCTCCCACCGGGGAGCTGTTTTTT
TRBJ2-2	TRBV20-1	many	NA	CSASGLVGTGELFF	TGCAGTGCTAGCGGGCTAGTAGGCACCGGGGAGCTGTTTTTT
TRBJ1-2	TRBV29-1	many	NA	CSVDRPAYGYTF	TGCAGCGTTGATCGCCCGGCCTATGGCTACACCTTC
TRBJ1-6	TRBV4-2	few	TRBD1	CASSQDPTGYSPLHF	TGTGCCAGCAGCCAAGATCCGACAGGGTATTCACCCCTCCACTTT
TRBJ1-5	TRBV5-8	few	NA	CASSFPGLGNQPQHF	TGTGCCAGCAGCTTCCCGGGGTTGGGCAATCAGCCCCAGCATTTT
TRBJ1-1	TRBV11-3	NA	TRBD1	CASSLTGGSAFF	TGTGCCAGCAGCTTGACAGGGGGCTCAGCTTTCTTT
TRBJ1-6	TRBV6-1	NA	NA	CASSLRMDNSPLHF	TGTGCCAGCAGTCTCCGGATGGATAATTCACCCCTCCACTTT
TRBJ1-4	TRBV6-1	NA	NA	CASSGRISDEKLFF	TGTGCCAGCAGTGGCCGGATTAGTGATGAAAAACTGTTTTTT
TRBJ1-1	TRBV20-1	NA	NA	CSARKWRSMNTEAFF	TGCAGTGCTAGAAAGTGGAGGTCCATGAACACTGAAGCTTTCTTT
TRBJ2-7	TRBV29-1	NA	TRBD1	CSVEDIIPGTGTYEQYF	TGCAGCGTTGAAGATATAATCCCCGGGACAGGGACCTACGAGCAGTACTTC
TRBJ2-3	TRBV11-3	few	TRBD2	CASSLDVAGADTQYF	TGTGCCAGCAGCTTAGATGTTGCGGGAGCAGATACGCAGTATTTT
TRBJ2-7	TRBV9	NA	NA	CASSVVEGTEQYF	TGTGCCAGCAGCGTAGTTGAGGGAACCGAGCAGTACTTC
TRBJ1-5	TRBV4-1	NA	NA	CASSQVTSQPQHF	TGCGCCAGCAGCCAAGTTACAAGTCAGCCCCAGCATTTT
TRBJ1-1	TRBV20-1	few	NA	CSARDGGGKLEAFF	TGCAGTGCTAGAGATGGTGGGGGGAAGCTTGAAGCTTTCTTT
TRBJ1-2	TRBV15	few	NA	CATSRDRRPGDGYTF	TGTGCCACCAGCAGAGATCGTCGGCCAGGGGATGGCTACACCTTC
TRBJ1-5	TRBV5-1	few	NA	CASSQGSGQPQHF	TGCGCCAGCAGCCAGGGGTCCGGTCAGCCCCAGCATTTT
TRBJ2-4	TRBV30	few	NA	CAWSTTLAKNIQYF	TGTGCCTGGTCGACAACACTAGCCAAAAACATTCAGTACTTC
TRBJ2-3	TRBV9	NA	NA	CASSVALSQGDSDTQYF	TGTGCCAGCAGCGTAGCTCTGAGTCAGGGGGACTCAGATACGCAGTATTTT
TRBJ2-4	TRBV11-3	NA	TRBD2	CASSFSAGVAKNIQYF	TGTGCCAGCAGCTTTTCAGCGGGAGTGGCCAAAAACATTCAGTACTTC
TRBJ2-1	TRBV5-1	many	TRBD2	CASSPIAGGPYEQFF	TGCGCCAGCAGCCCGATAGCGGGGGGGCCTTATGAGCAGTTCTTC
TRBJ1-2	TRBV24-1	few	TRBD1	CATSDADRWYGYTF	TGTGCCACCAGTGATGCGGACAGGTGGTATGGCTACACCTTC
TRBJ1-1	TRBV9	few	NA	CASSVGYNQVGIDEAFF	TGTGCCAGCAGCGTAGGTTATAACCAGGTCGGGATTGATGAAGCTTTCTTT
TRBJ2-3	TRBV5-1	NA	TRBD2	CASSFPGGGDTQYF	TGCGCCAGCAGCTTTCCGGGCGGGGGAGATACGCAGTATTTT
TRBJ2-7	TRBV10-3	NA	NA	CAISESRGPLGEQYF	TGTGCCATCAGTGAGTCCCGGGGCCCTTTGGGGGAGCAGTACTTC
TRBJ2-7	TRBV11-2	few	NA	CASSFPLRGEQYF	TGTGCCAGCAGCTTCCCGTTAAGGGGCGAGCAGTACTTC
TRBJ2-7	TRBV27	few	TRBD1	CASRKSGTGGYEQYF	TGTGCCAGCAGAAAATCCGGGACAGGGGGCTACGAGCAGTACTTC
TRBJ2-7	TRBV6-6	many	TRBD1	CASSYGGQGALYF	TGTGCCAGCAGTTACGGGGGGCAGGGGGCCCTGTACTTC
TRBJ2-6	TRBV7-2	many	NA	CASSLDVPGANVLTF	TGTGCCAGCAGCTTAGATGTTCCTGGGGCCAACGTCCTGACTTTC
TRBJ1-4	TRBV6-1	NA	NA	CATYSPGGRNEKLFF	TGTGCCACCTACTCCCCGGGGGGGCGTAATGAAAAACTGTTTTTT
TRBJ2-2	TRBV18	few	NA	CASSPPNTGELFF	TGTGCCAGCTCACCCCCGAACACCGGGGAGCTGTTTTTT
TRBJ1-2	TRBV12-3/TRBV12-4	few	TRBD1	CASSLGPGQGYGYTF	TGTGCCAGCAGTTTGGGTCCGGGACAGGGGTATGGCTACACCTTC
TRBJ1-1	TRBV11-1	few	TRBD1	CASSSRTGMNTEAFF	TGTGCCAGCAGCTCTAGGACAGGGATGAACACTGAAGCTTTCTTT
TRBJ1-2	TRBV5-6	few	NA	CASGLIGAGPGYTF	TGTGCCAGCGGACTGATTGGGGCCGGGCCAGGCTACACCTTC
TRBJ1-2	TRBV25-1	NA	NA	CASTGRAYGYTF	TGTGCCAGCACCGGACGGGCCTATGGCTACACCTTC
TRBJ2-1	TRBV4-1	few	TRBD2	CASSQDASGIGEQFF	TGCGCCAGCAGCCAAGATGCTAGCGGGATAGGTGAGCAGTTCTTC
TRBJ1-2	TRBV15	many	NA	CATSRDLGNGYTF	TGTGCCACCAGCAGAGATCTCGGGAATGGCTACACCTTC
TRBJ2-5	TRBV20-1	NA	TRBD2	CSARDRLAGGPATQYF	TGCAGTGCTAGAGATCGGCTAGCGGGGGGGCCGGCGACCCAGTACTTC
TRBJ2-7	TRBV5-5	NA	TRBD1	CASSPRTGATYEQYF	TGTGCCAGCAGCCCAAGGACAGGGGCTACCTACGAGCAGTACTTC
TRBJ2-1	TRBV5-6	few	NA	CATGDLLNEQFF	TGTGCCACCGGGGACTTACTCAATGAGCAGTTCTTC
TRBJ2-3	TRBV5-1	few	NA	CASSLGPGAPGGPDTQYF	TGCGCCAGCAGCTTGGGACCGGGAGCCCCCGGAGGTCCAGATACGCAGTATTTT
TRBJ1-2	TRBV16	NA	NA	CASSQSIGGYGYTF	TGTGCCAGCAGCCAATCGATCGGTGGCTATGGCTACACCTTC
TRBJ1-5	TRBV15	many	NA	CATSRVGGVGQPQHF	TGTGCCACCAGCAGAGTCGGTGGAGTGGGCCAGCCCCAGCATTTT